This record looks at one TCR beta chain sequence and its context. Original methodology: Counts of nucleated cells, estimated from reference gene primer amplification, were obtained. This table comes from immunoSEQ multiplex PCR, and its TCRdb copy is limited to in-frame clones, with some not included. D and trimming come from the DNA, and the V and J calls and clone size come from that table. The data hold roughly 42,000 clones, with roughly 87% observed a single time. The CDR3 contains 16 residues. Germline-derived CDR1 and CDR2 are PRHDT and FYEKMQ (reference sequence). Trimming cost V 5 bases and J 2 bases; bases outside gene matches: 7. These data come from a study of blood T cell repertoires in COVID-19. Whole-study context: COVID-19 samples collected from the United States, Italy and Spain covered acute and convalescent phases. Sources were T cells, B-cell-depleted T cells, or PBMCs; the material itself was cDNA or gDNA.

The sequence derives from a man aged 55-75 years with acute or convalescent COVID-19. The rearrangement joins TRBV13 to TRBJ2-7; 12 bases match TRBD2. The specimen was peripheral blood. CDR3 sequence reads: CASSPATSGGPYEQYF. The CDR3 DNA reads TGTGCCAGCAGCCCGGCGACTAGCGGGGGACCCTACGAGCAGTACTTC.